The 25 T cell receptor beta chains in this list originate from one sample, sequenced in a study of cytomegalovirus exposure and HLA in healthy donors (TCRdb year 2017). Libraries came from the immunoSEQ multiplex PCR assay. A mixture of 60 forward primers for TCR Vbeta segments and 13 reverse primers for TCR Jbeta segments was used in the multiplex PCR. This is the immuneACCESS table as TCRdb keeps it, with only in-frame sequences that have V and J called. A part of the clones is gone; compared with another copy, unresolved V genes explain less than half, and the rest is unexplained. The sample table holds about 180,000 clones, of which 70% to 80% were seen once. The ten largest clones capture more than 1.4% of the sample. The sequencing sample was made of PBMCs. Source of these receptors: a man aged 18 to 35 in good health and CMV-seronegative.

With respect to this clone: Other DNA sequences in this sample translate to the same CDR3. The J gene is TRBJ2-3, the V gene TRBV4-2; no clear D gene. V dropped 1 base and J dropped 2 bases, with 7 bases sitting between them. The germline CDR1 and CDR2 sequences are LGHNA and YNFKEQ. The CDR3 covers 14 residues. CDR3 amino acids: CASSQGLVTDTQYF. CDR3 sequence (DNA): TGTGCCAGCAGCCAAGGGCTCGTCACAGATACGCAGTATTTT.

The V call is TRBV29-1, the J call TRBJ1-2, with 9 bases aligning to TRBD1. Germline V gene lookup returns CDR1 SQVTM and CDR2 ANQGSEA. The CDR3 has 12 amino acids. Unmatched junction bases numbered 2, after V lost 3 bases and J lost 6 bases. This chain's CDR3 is CSVEDRGHGYTF. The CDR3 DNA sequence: TGCAGCGTTGAGGACAGGGGCCATGGCTACACCTTC.

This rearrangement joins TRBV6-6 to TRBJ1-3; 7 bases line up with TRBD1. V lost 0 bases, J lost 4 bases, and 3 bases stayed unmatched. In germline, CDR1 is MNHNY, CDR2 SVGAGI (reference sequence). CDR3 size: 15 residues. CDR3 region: CASSYSTGEGNTIYF. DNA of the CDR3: TGTGCCAGCAGTTACTCCACAGGGGAAGGAAACACCATATATTTT.

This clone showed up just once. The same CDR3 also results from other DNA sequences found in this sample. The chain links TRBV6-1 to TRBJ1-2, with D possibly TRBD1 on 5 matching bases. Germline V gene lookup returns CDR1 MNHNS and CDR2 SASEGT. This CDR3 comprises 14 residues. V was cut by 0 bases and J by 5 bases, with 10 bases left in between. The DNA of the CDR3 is TGTGCCAGCAGTGAAGCCCAGGGATTTTATGGCTACACCTTC. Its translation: CASSEAQGFYGYTF.

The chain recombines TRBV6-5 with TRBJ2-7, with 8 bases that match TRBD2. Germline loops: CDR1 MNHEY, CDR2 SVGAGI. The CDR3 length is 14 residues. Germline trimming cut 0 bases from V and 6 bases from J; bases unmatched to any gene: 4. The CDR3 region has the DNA TGTGCCAGCAGTTACTCCCCGGGGGGGCCCGAGCAGTACTTC. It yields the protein CASSYSPGGPEQYF.

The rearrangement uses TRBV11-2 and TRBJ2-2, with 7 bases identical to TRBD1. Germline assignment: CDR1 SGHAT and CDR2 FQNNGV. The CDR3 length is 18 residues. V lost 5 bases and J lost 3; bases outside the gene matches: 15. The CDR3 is CASSPDSATRGYTGELFF. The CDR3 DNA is TGTGCCAGCAGCCCCGATTCCGCTACCAGGGGGTACACCGGGGAGCTGTTTTTT.

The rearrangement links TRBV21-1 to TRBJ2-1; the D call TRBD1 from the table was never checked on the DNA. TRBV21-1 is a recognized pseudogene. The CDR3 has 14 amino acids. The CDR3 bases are TGTGCCAGCAGCACAGGACAGGGATACGATGAGCAGTTCTTC. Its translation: CASSTGQGYDEQFF.

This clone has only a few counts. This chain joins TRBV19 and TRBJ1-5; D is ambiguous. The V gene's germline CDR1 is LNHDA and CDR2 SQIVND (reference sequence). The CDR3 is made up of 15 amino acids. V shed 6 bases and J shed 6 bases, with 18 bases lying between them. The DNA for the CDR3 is TGTGCCAGTAGCCTCCAGGCGGGTACCAGTCAGCCCCAGCATTTT. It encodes CASSLQAGTSQPQHF.

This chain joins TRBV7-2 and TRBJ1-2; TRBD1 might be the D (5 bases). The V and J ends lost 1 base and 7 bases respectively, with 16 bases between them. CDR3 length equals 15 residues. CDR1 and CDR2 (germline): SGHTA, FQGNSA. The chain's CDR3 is CASSLEPGQGPGYTF. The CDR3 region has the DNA TGTGCCAGCAGCTTAGAACCCGGACAAGGGCCTGGCTACACCTTC. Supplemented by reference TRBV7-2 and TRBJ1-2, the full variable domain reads GAGVSQSPSNKVTEKGKDVELRCDPISGHTALYWYRQSLGQGLEFLIYFQGNSAPDKSGLPSDRFSAERTGGSVSTLTIQRTQQEDSAVYLCASSLEPGQGPGYTFGSGTRLTVV.

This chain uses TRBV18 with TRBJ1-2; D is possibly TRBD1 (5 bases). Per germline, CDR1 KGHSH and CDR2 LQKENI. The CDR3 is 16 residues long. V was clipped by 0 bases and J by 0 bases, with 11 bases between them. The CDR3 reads CASSPPLTGANYGYTF. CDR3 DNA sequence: TGTGCCAGCTCACCACCTCTAACAGGAGCTAACTATGGCTACACCTTC. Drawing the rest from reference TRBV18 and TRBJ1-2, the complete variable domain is NAGVMQNPRHLVRRRGQEARLRCSPMKGHSHVYWYRQLPEEGLKFMVYLQKENIIDESGMPKERFSAEFPKEGPSILRIQQVVRGDSAAYFCASSPPLTGANYGYTFGSGTRLTVV.

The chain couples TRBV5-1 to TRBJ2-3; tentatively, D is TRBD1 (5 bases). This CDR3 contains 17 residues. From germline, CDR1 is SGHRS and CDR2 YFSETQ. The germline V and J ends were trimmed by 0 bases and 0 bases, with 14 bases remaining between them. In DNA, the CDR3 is TGCGCCAGCAGCTTGGGATGGGGCGGTACTAGCACAGATACGCAGTATTTT. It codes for CASSLGWGGTSTDTQYF.

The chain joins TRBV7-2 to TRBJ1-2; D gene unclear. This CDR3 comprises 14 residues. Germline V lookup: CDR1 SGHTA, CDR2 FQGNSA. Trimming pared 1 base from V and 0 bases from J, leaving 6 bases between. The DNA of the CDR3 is TGTGCCAGCAGCTTAGGAGCCTCTAACTATGGCTACACCTTC. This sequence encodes CASSLGASNYGYTF.

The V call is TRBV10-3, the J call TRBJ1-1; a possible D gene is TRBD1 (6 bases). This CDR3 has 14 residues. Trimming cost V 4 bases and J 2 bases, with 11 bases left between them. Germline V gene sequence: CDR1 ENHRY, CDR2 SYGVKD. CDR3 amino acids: CAISVGGGNTEAFF. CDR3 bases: TGTGCCATCAGTGTAGGGGGGGGCAACACTGAAGCTTTCTTT.

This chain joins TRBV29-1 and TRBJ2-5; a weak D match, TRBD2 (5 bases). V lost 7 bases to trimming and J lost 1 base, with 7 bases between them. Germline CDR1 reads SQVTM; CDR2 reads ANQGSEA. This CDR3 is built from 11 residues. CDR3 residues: CSDRGQETQYF. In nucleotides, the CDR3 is TGCAGCGACCGGGGCCAAGAGACCCAGTACTTC.

CDR3 nucleotides: TGCGCCAGCAGCATGACAACGTACGAGCAGTACTTC. This gives the protein CASSMTTYEQYF. This rearrangement joins TRBV5-1 to TRBJ2-7, with D unclear. This CDR3 is 12 amino acids long. V lost 4 bases and J 4 bases, leaving 9 bases between the germline ends. Germline-derived CDR1 and CDR2 are SGHRS and YFSETQ.

Here the CDR3 reads CASSLAGIEGGYTF. The CDR3 nucleotides read TGTGCCAGCAGCTTGGCCGGGATTGAAGGTGGCTACACCTTC. The gene calls are TRBV5-4 and TRBJ1-2; D not resolved. The CDR3 is 14 amino acids. With 0 bases removed from V and 7 bases from J, the gap between germline ends came to 13 bases. Germline CDR1 reads SGHNT; CDR2 reads YYREEE (reference sequence).

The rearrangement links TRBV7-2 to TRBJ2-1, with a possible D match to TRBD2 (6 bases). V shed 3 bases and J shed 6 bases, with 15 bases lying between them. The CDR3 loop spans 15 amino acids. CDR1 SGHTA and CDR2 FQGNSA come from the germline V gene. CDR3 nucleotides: TGTGCCAGCAGCTTTCCCGGGAGTGTTAGCAATGAGCAGTTCTTC. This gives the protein CASSFPGSVSNEQFF.

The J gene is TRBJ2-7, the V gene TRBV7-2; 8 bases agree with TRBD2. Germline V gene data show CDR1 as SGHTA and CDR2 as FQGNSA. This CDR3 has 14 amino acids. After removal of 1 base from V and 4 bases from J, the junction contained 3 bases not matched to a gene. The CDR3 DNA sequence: TGTGCCAGCAGCTTAGGCGGGAGGAAATACGAGCAGTACTTC. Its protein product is CASSLGGRKYEQYF.

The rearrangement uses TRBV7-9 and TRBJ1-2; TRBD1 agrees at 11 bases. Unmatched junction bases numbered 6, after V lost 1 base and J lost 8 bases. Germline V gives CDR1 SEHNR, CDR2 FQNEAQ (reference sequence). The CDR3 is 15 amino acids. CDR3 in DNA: TGTGCCAGCAGCTTAGACGGACAGGGGGCGAGAGGCTACACCTTC. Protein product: CASSLDGQGARGYTF.

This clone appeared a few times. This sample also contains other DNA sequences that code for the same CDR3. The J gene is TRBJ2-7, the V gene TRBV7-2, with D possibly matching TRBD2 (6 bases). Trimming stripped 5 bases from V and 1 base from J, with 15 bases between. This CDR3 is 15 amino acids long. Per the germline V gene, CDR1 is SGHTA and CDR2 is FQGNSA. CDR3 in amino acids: CASSPTPRGSYEQYF. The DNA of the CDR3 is TGTGCCAGCAGCCCAACCCCCCGGGGGTCCTACGAGCAGTACTTC. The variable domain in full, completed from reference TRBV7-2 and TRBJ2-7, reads GAGVSQSPSNKVTEKGKDVELRCDPISGHTALYWYRQSLGQGLEFLIYFQGNSAPDKSGLPSDRFSAERTGGSVSTLTIQRTQQEDSAVYLCASSPTPRGSYEQYFGPGTRLTVT.

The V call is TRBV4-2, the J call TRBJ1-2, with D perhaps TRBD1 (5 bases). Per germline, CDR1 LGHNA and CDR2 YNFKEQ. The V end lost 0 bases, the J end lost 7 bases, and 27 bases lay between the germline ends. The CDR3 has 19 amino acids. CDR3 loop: CASSQDKFGPSGNGGGYTF. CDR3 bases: TGTGCCAGCAGCCAAGATAAGTTTGGTCCTTCAGGCAACGGGGGTGGCTACACCTTC.

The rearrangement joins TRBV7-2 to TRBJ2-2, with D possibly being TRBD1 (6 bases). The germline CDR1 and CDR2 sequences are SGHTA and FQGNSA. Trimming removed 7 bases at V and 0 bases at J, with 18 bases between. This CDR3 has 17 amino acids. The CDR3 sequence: CASIPNNRVANTGELFF. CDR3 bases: TGTGCCAGCATCCCGAATAACAGGGTCGCGAACACCGGGGAGCTGTTTTTT.

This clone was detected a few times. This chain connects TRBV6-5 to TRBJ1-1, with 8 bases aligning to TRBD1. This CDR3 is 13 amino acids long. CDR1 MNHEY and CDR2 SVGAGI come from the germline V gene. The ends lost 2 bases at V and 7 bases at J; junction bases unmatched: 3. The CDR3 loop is CASSYRQGNEAFF. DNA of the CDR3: TGTGCCAGCAGTTACCGACAGGGGAATGAAGCTTTCTTT.

CDR3 DNA: TGCGCCAGCAGCCAAGGACAGGGCTACTACGAGCAGTACTTC. Amino acid sequence: CASSQGQGYYEQYF. V gene TRBV4-1 combines with J gene TRBJ2-7; 7 bases agree with TRBD1. This CDR3 has 14 amino acids. From germline, CDR1 is MGHRA and CDR2 YSYEKL. The ends lost 1 base at V and 3 bases at J; junction bases unmatched: 3.

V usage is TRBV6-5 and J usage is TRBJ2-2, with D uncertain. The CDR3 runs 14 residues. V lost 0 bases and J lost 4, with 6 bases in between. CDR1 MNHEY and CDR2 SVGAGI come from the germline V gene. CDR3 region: CASSYSRITGELFF. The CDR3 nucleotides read TGTGCCAGCAGTTACTCGCGAATCACCGGGGAGCTGTTTTTT.